The source of this T cell receptor (beta chain) is a study of sequential checkpoint blockade in melanoma. Overall study context: Roughly 22 patients had matched tumor biopsies before treatment and at week 13 after nivolumab or ipilimumab alone.

The treatment here: randomized to nivolumab then ipilimumab (arm A) or the reverse (arm B). Generated by immunoSEQ multiplex PCR, the TCRdb table keeps only in-frame clones and is missing some. Here the sample spans 3,600 or so clones, about a fifth being singletons. V was shortened by 6 bases and J by 5 bases, with 19 bases between the two germline ends. Germline CDR1 MNHGY, CDR2 SAAAGT. The CDR3 sequence is 15 residues long. The chain joins TRBV6-8 to TRBJ2-5, with D perhaps assigned TRBD1 or TRBD2 (7 bases each). The receptor's source is a human donor with melanoma. The source was tumor tissue (inferred from file names), collected from a patient given nivolumab and ipilimumab in sequence. CDR3 residues: CASSHRTGAGETQYF. The CDR3 DNA follows: TGTGCCAGCAGCCACCGGACAGGAGCGGGGGAGACCCAGTACTTC.